The 29 T cell receptor beta chains below all came from one sample that was sequenced in a study of cytomegalovirus exposure and HLA in healthy donors. PCR was performed using 60 Vbeta and 13 Jbeta primers. Assay used: immunoSEQ multiplex PCR; TCRdb lists only in-frame clones, some missing. Of 150,000 to 200,000 clones in the sample, over 75% were seen once. Sequencing was carried out using PBMCs. The receptors derive from a woman aged 45-65 years in good health and CMV-seronegative.

V usage is TRBV19 and J usage is TRBJ2-7; perhaps TRBD2 as D (6 bases). V was cut by 10 bases and J by 3 bases, with 16 bases left in between. The CDR3 runs to 13 residues. In germline, CDR1 is LNHDA, CDR2 SQIVND (reference sequence). Written as DNA, the CDR3 is TGTGCCACGGGCGGGACGGGGGACTACGAGCAGTACTTC. Protein: CATGGTGDYEQYF.

This chain uses TRBV7-6 with TRBJ2-5, with 8 bases identical to TRBD1. There are 16 residues in the CDR3. Germline lookup yields CDR1 SGHVS and CDR2 FNYEAQ. J was trimmed by 5 bases and V by 1 base; bases with no gene match: 9. The chain's CDR3 is CASSLVRSRTGETQYF. CDR3 DNA: TGTGCCAGCAGCTTAGTCCGGTCCAGGACAGGGGAGACCCAGTACTTC.

This rearrangement joins TRBV7-9 to TRBJ2-7; D gene uncertain. The germline V gene has CDR1 SEHNR and CDR2 FQNEAQ (reference sequence). The ends were cut back, 1 base at V and 5 bases at J, with 9 bases in the middle. The CDR3 totals 13 residues. The CDR3 DNA reads TGTGCCAGCAGCTTAGTGGCAGTCCACGAGCAGTACTTC. It specifies CASSLVAVHEQYF.

This clone is a singleton in its sample. This chain joins TRBV27 and TRBJ2-7; D might be TRBD2 (5 bases). The CDR3 extends over 15 amino acids. CDR1 is MNHEY and CDR2 is SMNVEV in the germline V gene (reference sequence). Trimming took 8 bases from V and 1 from J, leaving 18 bases between them. CDR3 sequence: CASGPPRRRSYEQYF. DNA of the CDR3: TGTGCCAGCGGGCCCCCAAGGAGGCGGTCCTACGAGCAGTACTTC.

The genes are TRBV7-9 and TRBJ1-5, with 7 bases matching TRBD1. Germline V gives CDR1 SEHNR, CDR2 FQNEAQ (reference sequence). The CDR3 covers 16 residues. J gave up 4 bases and V 5 bases, and 11 bases lay outside the gene matches. Written as DNA, the CDR3 is TGTGCCAGCAGCCGACTACCGACAGGGATTAATCAGCCCCAGCATTTT. This encodes CASSRLPTGINQPQHF.

In the case of this clone: The DNA is omitted, as the CDR3 cannot be located on it reliably, and the CDR3 follows TCRdb's listing. The genes are TRBV9 and TRBJ1-1; TRBD1, as called in the table, went unchecked against the DNA. Termini included, the CDR3 measures 12 amino acids. Per germline, CDR1 SGDLS and CDR2 YYNGEE. CDR3 amino acids: CASSVGQGAMFF.

The genes are TRBV10-3 and TRBJ2-7, with 10 bases that match TRBD1. The CDR3 spans 13 residues. The V gene's germline CDR1 is ENHRY and CDR2 SYGVKD. Trimming removed 11 bases from V and 5 bases from J; junction bases left unmatched: 9. CDR3 sequence reads: CAATGTGANEQYF. Written as DNA, the CDR3 is TGTGCCGCCACCGGGACAGGGGCCAACGAGCAGTACTTC.

This clone showed up just a few times. The chain couples TRBV18 to TRBJ2-7; D gene ambiguous. Trimming removed 3 bases from V and 2 bases from J, with 14 bases in between. The CDR3 has 15 residues. Germline V gives CDR1 KGHSH, CDR2 LQKENI. CDR3: CASSPSVPPTYEQYF. The CDR3 DNA reads TGTGCCAGCTCACCGTCGGTACCTCCTACCTACGAGCAGTACTTC.

This clone was detected only a few times. The chain recombines TRBV9 with TRBJ2-5; tentatively, D is TRBD1 (6 bases). Germline assignment: CDR1 SGDLS and CDR2 YYNGEE. The V end was cut by 3 bases, the J end by 7 bases, with 13 bases between. This CDR3 has 13 amino acids. CDR3: CASSEGEMGTQYF. CDR3 DNA: TGTGCCAGCAGCGAGGGGGAGATGGGGACCCAGTACTTC.

This clone was seen only a few times. The chain joins TRBV9 to TRBJ2-5; 15 bases map to TRBD2. The junction had 6 bases not matched to a gene; V was cut back by 3 bases and J by 3 bases. The CDR3 is 17 residues long. Germline assignment: CDR1 SGDLS and CDR2 YYNGEE. The CDR3 region has the DNA TGTGCCAGCAGCGAGGGGACTAGCGGGGGGATCGAAGAGACCCAGTACTTC. It yields the protein CASSEGTSGGIEETQYF.

The gene calls are TRBV28 and TRBJ2-5; TRBD2 aligns across 9 bases. CDR1 and CDR2 (germline): MDHEN, SYDVKM. The CDR3 contains 14 residues. J was trimmed by 5 bases and V by 7 bases; bases with no gene match: 8. CDR3 amino acids: CASNIAGDGETQYF. In DNA, the CDR3 is TGTGCCAGCAACATAGCGGGAGATGGTGAGACCCAGTACTTC.

V usage is TRBV11-3 and J usage is TRBJ2-7, with D maybe TRBD1 (5 bases). The CDR3 is 13 residues long. The V gene lost 5 bases and the J gene lost 7 bases, with 15 bases spanning the gap. From germline, CDR1 is SGHNT and CDR2 YENEEA. The chain's CDR3 is CASSPSGLGEQYF. In DNA, the CDR3 is TGTGCCAGCAGCCCATCAGGGCTTGGGGAGCAGTACTTC.

This chain connects TRBV7-9 to TRBJ2-7; 7 nucleotides agree with TRBD2. Per the germline V gene, CDR1 is SEHNR and CDR2 is FQNEAQ (reference sequence). Trimming cost V 5 bases and J 1 base; bases outside gene matches: 14. This CDR3 is 17 amino acids long. CDR3 nucleotide sequence: TGTGCCAGCAGCCCCCTGGCGGGAGTGGGATCGTCCTACGAGCAGTACTTC. Protein sequence: CASSPLAGVGSSYEQYF. Based on the CDR3 plus reference TRBV7-9 and TRBJ2-7, the full variable domain is DTGVSQNPRHKITKRGQNVTFRCDPISEHNRLYWYRQTLGQGPEFLTYFQNEAQLEKSRLLSDRFSAERPKGSFSTLEIQRTEQGDSAMYLCASSPLAGVGSSYEQYFGPGTRLTVT.

The chain joins TRBV7-2 to TRBJ2-3, with D unclear. V lost 4 bases and J lost 0, with 17 bases in between. CDR3 length equals 17 residues. Germline V gives CDR1 SGHTA, CDR2 FQGNSA. The CDR3: CASSSVKLSRSTDTQYF. The CDR3, as DNA: TGTGCCAGCAGCTCCGTGAAGTTGTCTAGAAGCACAGATACGCAGTATTTT.

This clone was recorded a few times. This chain joins TRBV20-1 and TRBJ1-2, with D possibly matching TRBD1 (6 bases). The length of the CDR3 is 11 residues. In germline, CDR1 is DFQATT, CDR2 SNEGSKA (reference sequence). In DNA, the CDR3 is TGCCGGGGGGCAGGGGCCTATGGCTACACCTTC. Translated: CRGAGAYGYTF.

The V gene is TRBV6-5, the J gene TRBJ1-3, with TRBD1 matching over 9 bases. Trimming took 0 bases from V and 4 from J; bases not matched to a gene: 1. This CDR3 is built from 15 residues. CDR1 and CDR2 from the germline V gene are MNHEY and SVGAGI. The CDR3 region is CASSYSGTGGNTIYF. Written as DNA, the CDR3 is TGTGCCAGCAGTTACTCTGGGACAGGGGGAAACACCATATATTTT.

The chain couples TRBV9 to TRBJ2-1, with TRBD1 matching over 7 bases. V gave up 0 bases and J gave up 0 bases; unmatched junction bases: 0. The length of the CDR3 is 15 residues. CDR1 is SGDLS, CDR2 YYNGEE, per germline. The CDR3 sequence: CASSVEGASYNEQFF. As DNA, the CDR3 is TGTGCCAGCAGCGTAGAGGGGGCCTCCTACAATGAGCAGTTCTTC.

CDR3 region: CASSRENNEQFF. The CDR3 DNA is TGTGCCAGCAGCCGGGAGAACAATGAGCAGTTCTTC. The chain employs TRBV14 and TRBJ2-1, with D possibly TRBD2 on 5 matching bases. The germline V gene encodes CDR1 SGHDN and CDR2 FVKESK. Trimming removed 4 bases at V and 5 bases at J, with 6 bases between. This CDR3 region has 12 residues.

The table lists this clone with a count of one. This chain joins TRBV7-9 and TRBJ2-1; 11 nucleotides match TRBD2. The V segment lost 3 bases and the J segment 4 bases; nucleotides outside the gene matches: 14. The CDR3 has 19 amino acids. Germline values: CDR1 SEHNR, CDR2 FQNEAQ (reference sequence). CDR3 bases: TGTGCCAGCAGCTTTAGGGTACCCTCTACTAGCGGGGGTTACAATGAGCAGTTCTTC. Protein sequence: CASSFRVPSTSGGYNEQFF.

DNA of the CDR3: TGTGCCAGCACCTCGGGGGGCTTTGTCGACACTGAAGCTTTCTTT. This gives the protein CASTSGGFVDTEAFF. V usage is TRBV28 and J usage is TRBJ1-1, with D perhaps matching TRBD1 (6 bases). The V and J ends lost 7 bases and 3 bases respectively, with 18 bases between them. CDR1 and CDR2 from the germline V gene are MDHEN and SYDVKM. The CDR3 is 15 amino acids.

The chain joins TRBV5-5 to TRBJ2-7; D remains ambiguous. V gave up 0 bases and J gave up 6 bases, with 13 bases separating them. Germline CDR1 SGHKS, CDR2 YYEKEE (reference sequence). The CDR3 is 14 amino acids. CDR3 coding DNA: TGTGCCAGCAGCTTGGTGCCAGGCAGTCGCGAGCAGTACTTC. Its protein product is CASSLVPGSREQYF.

The chain joins TRBV7-2 to TRBJ1-5, with TRBD1 matching 7 bases. With 5 bases clipped from V and 0 bases from J, the junction kept 10 bases outside the gene matches. Per the germline V gene, CDR1 is SGHTA and CDR2 is FQGNSA. This CDR3 region has 17 residues. In DNA form, the CDR3 reads TGTGCCAGCAGCCCCTTTGGGACAGCCTATAGCAATCAGCCCCAGCATTTT. Translated, it gives CASSPFGTAYSNQPQHF.

This sequence joins TRBV10-1 and TRBJ2-1; the D gene is possibly TRBD1 (6 bases). The germline CDR1 and CDR2 sequences are WNHNN and SYGVQD (reference sequence). This CDR3 region has 15 residues. V dropped 5 bases and J dropped 7 bases, with 18 bases sitting between them. The CDR3 coding sequence is TGCGCCAGCAGTACTACAGGGTCTCGTTATAATGAGCAGTTCTTC. Translated, it gives CASSTTGSRYNEQFF.

The chain uses TRBV19 and TRBJ1-5, with a possible D match to TRBD1 (5 bases). Looked up from germline, CDR1 is LNHDA and CDR2 is SQIVND (reference sequence). The V end was cut by 7 bases, the J end by 3 bases, with 16 bases between. The CDR3 consists of 15 residues. The CDR3, as DNA: TGTGCCAGTACCGGCTCTAGGGGTAACAATCAGCCCCAGCATTTT. Amino acids: CASTGSRGNNQPQHF.

The rearrangement joins TRBV6-4 to TRBJ2-1, with D maybe TRBD2 (6 bases). V dropped 7 bases and J dropped 6 bases, with 19 bases sitting between them. From germline, CDR1 is MRHNA and CDR2 SNTAGT. This CDR3 has 15 amino acids. The CDR3 bases are TGTGCCAGCAAAAAAGGGCCTAGCGCGACCAATGAGCAGTTCTTC. Amino acid sequence: CASKKGPSATNEQFF.

The gene calls are TRBV7-9 and TRBJ2-6, with 9 bases identical to TRBD1. The J segment lost 9 bases and the V segment lost 4 bases, leaving 4 bases of the junction unmatched. The germline CDR1 and CDR2 sequences are SEHNR and FQNEAQ (reference sequence). This CDR3 is built from 14 residues. The CDR3 sequence is CASSSGQGRNVLTF. For the CDR3, the DNA is TGTGCCAGCAGCTCCGGACAGGGGCGCAACGTCCTGACTTTC. Combining the CDR3 with reference TRBV7-9 and TRBJ2-6 gives the whole variable domain DTGVSQNPRHKITKRGQNVTFRCDPISEHNRLYWYRQTLGQGPEFLTYFQNEAQLEKSRLLSDRFSAERPKGSFSTLEIQRTEQGDSAMYLCASSSGQGRNVLTFGAGSRLTVL.

The genes are TRBV4-2 and TRBJ2-6, with TRBD1 matching over 9 bases. With 3 bases clipped from V and 3 bases from J, the junction kept 9 bases outside the gene matches. From germline, CDR1 is LGHNA and CDR2 YNFKEQ. CDR3 length equals 18 residues. CDR3 sequence (DNA): TGTGCCAGCAGCCAGACGGGACAGGGAAGTGGTGGGGCCAACGTCCTGACTTTC. Its translation is CASSQTGQGSGGANVLTF.

V is TRBV7-9 and J is TRBJ1-2, with a possible D match to TRBD1 (6 bases). With 5 bases removed from V and 4 bases from J, the gap between germline ends came to 14 bases. The CDR3 is 14 amino acids. The germline CDR1 and CDR2 sequences are SEHNR and FQNEAQ (reference sequence). The CDR3 nucleotides are TGTGCCAGCAGCCCCGTGGGGGGGGCCTATGGCTACACCTTC. Protein sequence: CASSPVGGAYGYTF.

This rearrangement joins TRBV30 to TRBJ2-1; 10 positions match TRBD2. The CDR3 runs 17 residues. V lost 3 bases and J lost 7; bases outside the gene matches: 15. From germline, CDR1 is GTSNPN and CDR2 SVGIG (reference sequence). The CDR3 region has the DNA TGTGCCTGGAGCCCCTCCCTCCCTAGCGGGAGAGAGAATGAGCAGTTCTTC. Protein: CAWSPSLPSGRENEQFF.